This TCR beta chain derives from a study of blood T cell repertoires in COVID-19. Assay: immunoSEQ multiplex PCR; the TCRdb copy retains only in-frame clones and omits some. The sample carries about 170,000 clones, under 85% recorded once. V lost 7 bases to trimming and J lost 0 bases, with 12 bases between them. Germline V gene lookup returns CDR1 SNHLY and CDR2 FYNNEI. The CDR3 is 14 amino acids. This chain connects TRBV2 to TRBJ1-2, with D possibly TRBD1 on 5 matching bases. Material for sequencing was peripheral blood. The sequence was collected from a man in his 60s who had recovered from COVID-19. The CDR3, as DNA: TGTGCCAGCATGCCGTGGGGCACTAACTATGGCTACACCTTC. Amino acids: CASMPWGTNYGYTF.